This T cell receptor (beta chain) is from a study of CD8+CD57+ T cells in acquired aplastic anemia. General observations from the study: Researchers reported that CD8+ Simpson's diversity was not significantly different in patients versus controls. Sharing between patients and controls was observed for roughly 29 CD8+ CDR3 sequences.

This clonotype was counted many times. Its specificity is unknown. Patients picked for sequencing had shown CD8+CD57+ cell expansion detected by flow cytometry. The V gene lost 5 bases and the J gene lost 3 bases, with 14 bases spanning the gap. The CDR3 extends over 16 amino acids. In germline, CDR1 is LNHDA, CDR2 SQIVND (reference sequence). The study profiled TCR beta VDJ and CDR3 using genomic DNA as template. TCRdb ran MiXCR on the reads and lists one entry per CDR3 protein. This repertoire shows some 200,000 distinct CDR3 sequences, about half found once; its top ten account for about 20%. What was sequenced was sorted CD4+, CD8+, or CD8+CD57+ T cells (not recorded which) from PBMCs. This TCR was recovered from a human donor with aplastic anemia. This chain links TRBV19 with TRBJ1-6, with D possibly matching TRBD1 (5 bases). CDR3 in amino acids: CASSRQGTNYNSPLHF. CDR3 DNA sequence: TGTGCCAGTAGTCGCCAAGGGACGAACTATAATTCACCCCTCCACTTT.